The 3 T cell receptor beta chains below come from one sample, sequenced in a study of somatic mutations in cytotoxic T cells in rheumatoid arthritis. Clones were read by immunoSEQ multiplex PCR, and TCRdb kept only the in-frame ones, dropping some. The data show around 29,000 clones, 80% to 85% seen once. The sequencing sample was made of CD8+ T cells sorted from blood. These receptors were obtained from an adult with rheumatoid arthritis.

This chain joins TRBV27 and TRBJ1-1; D might be TRBD1 (6 bases). This CDR3 has 14 residues. Germline values: CDR1 MNHEY, CDR2 SMNVEV (reference sequence). The germline V and J ends were trimmed by 4 bases and 8 bases, with 17 bases remaining between them. DNA of the CDR3: TGTGCCAGCAGTTCACGCCCGGCCAGGGGAGAAGCTTTCTTT. Its protein is CASSSRPARGEAFF.

The chain recombines TRBV6-1 with TRBJ1-5; a possible D gene is TRBD1 (5 bases). V was cut by 7 bases and J by 7 bases, with 20 bases left in between. The CDR3 sequence is 15 residues long. CDR1 MNHNS and CDR2 SASEGT come from the germline V gene. In nucleotides, the CDR3 is TGTGCCAGCACCCATCTGACAGTGGGGAGCCAGCCCCAGCATTTT. Translated: CASTHLTVGSQPQHF.

This chain joins TRBV21-1 and TRBJ1-3. TRBV21-1 is described as a pseudogene. This CDR3 has 18 amino acids. The CDR3 sequence: CASSKREVKVRPGNTIYF. In DNA form, the CDR3 reads TGTGCCAGCAGCAAAAGGGAGGTGAAGGTCAGGCCTGGAAACACCATATATTTT.